These 18 T cell receptor beta chains originate from one sample sequenced in a study of cytomegalovirus exposure and HLA in healthy donors. Amplification used 60 Vbeta primers and 13 Jbeta primers. Sequencing used immunoSEQ multiplex PCR; TCRdb keeps in-frame clones, though not all of them. The sample includes 75,000 to 100,000 clones, roughly 76% of them seen just once. Sequenced input: PBMCs. All receptors come from a female donor in good health and CMV-seronegative.

The chain couples TRBV7-3 to TRBJ2-6; TRBD2 matches 8 bases. The CDR3 totals 16 residues. J gave up 2 bases and V 2 bases, and 2 bases lay outside the gene matches. CDR1 and CDR2 (germline): SGHTA, FQGTGA. CDR3 in DNA: TGTGCCAGCAGCTTAGGGGGACTAGCTGGGGCCAACGTCCTGACTTTC. Translation gives CASSLGGLAGANVLTF.

This chain uses TRBV11-2 with TRBJ1-1; the D is unclear. Germline CDR1 and CDR2: SGHAT and FQNNGV. V was cut by 5 bases and J by 2 bases, with 9 bases left in between. The CDR3 is 13 residues long. The CDR3 sequence is CASSLEVNTEAFF. The CDR3 nucleotides are TGTGCCAGCAGCCTGGAGGTTAACACTGAAGCTTTCTTT.

Only a few counts were recorded for this clone. This chain links TRBV2 with TRBJ2-1; tentative D call: TRBD2 (7 bases). Germline assignment: CDR1 SNHLY and CDR2 FYNNEI. CDR3 length: 13 amino acids. V was cut by 7 bases and J by 4 bases, with 11 bases left in between. CDR3 sequence reads: CASIRGAYNEQFF. The CDR3 DNA follows: TGTGCCAGCATTCGGGGGGCTTACAATGAGCAGTTCTTC.

The chain carries TRBV5-1 and TRBJ2-7; D is unresolved. The CDR3 runs to 16 residues. Germline V lookup: CDR1 SGHRS, CDR2 YFSETQ. V lost 0 bases to trimming and J lost 0 bases, with 13 bases between them. CDR3 sequence reads: CASSLASGPSSYEQYF. CDR3 nucleotide sequence: TGCGCCAGCAGCTTGGCCTCTGGCCCTAGCTCCTACGAGCAGTACTTC.

The CDR3 reads CASSERQGRDNSPLHF. The CDR3, as DNA: TGTGCCAGCAGTGAACGGCAGGGGCGGGATAATTCACCCCTCCACTTT. This chain uses TRBV2 with TRBJ1-6; tentative D call: TRBD1 (6 bases). The CDR3 spans 16 residues. Trimming cost V 2 bases and J 5 bases, with 13 bases left between them. The germline CDR1 and CDR2 sequences are SNHLY and FYNNEI. Variable domain in full (rest from reference TRBV2 and TRBJ1-6): EPEVTQTPSHQVTQMGQEVILRCVPISNHLYFYWYRQILGQKVEFLVSFYNNEISEKSEIFDDQFSVERPDGSNFTLKIRSTKLEDSAMYFCASSERQGRDNSPLHFGNGTRLTVT.

The chain is built from TRBV2 and TRBJ2-7; D is perhaps TRBD2 (6 bases). The CDR3 length is 14 residues. Germline-derived CDR1 and CDR2 are SNHLY and FYNNEI. The V end lost 5 bases, the J end lost 0 bases, and 11 bases lay between the germline ends. CDR3 loop: CASSRAGTSYEQYF. CDR3 DNA sequence: TGTGCCAGCAGTAGGGCGGGAACCTCCTACGAGCAGTACTTC.

V usage is TRBV19 and J usage is TRBJ2-7, with TRBD1 matching 7 bases. Germline V gene sequence: CDR1 LNHDA, CDR2 SQIVND (reference sequence). Losses at the gene ends were 4 bases for V and 6 bases for J; bases not matched to a gene: 6. This CDR3 contains 13 residues. This chain's CDR3 is CASSTRQGSEQYF. CDR3 nucleotide sequence: TGTGCCAGTAGTACCAGACAGGGTAGCGAGCAGTACTTC.

This clone was counted once. The chain combines TRBV5-1 with TRBJ2-3; 10 bases align to TRBD2. This CDR3 is built from 13 residues. CDR1 is SGHRS and CDR2 is YFSETQ in the germline V gene. Trimming at V came to 5 bases and at J to 6 bases, leaving 3 bases not matched to a gene. The CDR3 region has the DNA TGCGCCAGCAGTTCTAGCGGGAGCGATACGCAGTATTTT. Amino acids: CASSSSGSDTQYF.

This chain links TRBV5-6 with TRBJ1-2; no firm D call. The CDR3 loop spans 14 amino acids. The V end was cut by 0 bases, the J end by 4 bases, with 10 bases between. Germline V gene lookup returns CDR1 SGHDT and CDR2 YYEEEE. Written as DNA, the CDR3 is TGTGCCAGCAGCTTGGCCGGAGGATTCTATGGCTACACCTTC. Its protein is CASSLAGGFYGYTF.

This chain joins TRBV5-1 and TRBJ1-2; D is unclear. The CDR3 has 14 amino acids. CDR1 and CDR2 (germline): SGHRS, YFSETQ. V lost 7 bases and J 8 bases, leaving 21 bases between the germline ends. CDR3 region: CASAPGGVDWGYTF. CDR3 nucleotide sequence: TGCGCCAGCGCACCTGGTGGGGTGGACTGGGGCTACACCTTC.

This clone was seen only a few times. The chain recombines TRBV21-1 with TRBJ2-2; the table's TRBD1 call for D was not verified on the DNA. TRBV21-1 is a recognized pseudogene. The CDR3 is made up of 14 amino acids. In DNA form, the CDR3 reads TGTGCCAGCAGCAACCAGGGGTGGGCCGGGGAGCTGTTTTTT. Translated: CASSNQGWAGELFF.

This clone has only a few counts. This sequence joins TRBV29-1 and TRBJ1-2, with a possible D match to TRBD1 (5 bases). V was pared by 8 bases and J by 3 bases, with 13 bases between. Per germline, CDR1 SQVTM and CDR2 ANQGSEA. The CDR3 consists of 12 residues. The CDR3 spells CSSVGADYGYTF. The CDR3 DNA reads TGCAGCAGCGTAGGGGCGGACTATGGCTACACCTTC.

The chain uses TRBV11-2 and TRBJ2-7; a possible D gene is TRBD1 (5 bases). Trimming stripped 0 bases from V and 3 bases from J, with 18 bases between. This CDR3 is 17 amino acids long. From germline, CDR1 is SGHAT and CDR2 FQNNGV. The CDR3 here is CASSLDGPGKNLYEQYF. DNA of the CDR3: TGTGCCAGCAGCTTAGACGGGCCAGGGAAGAATCTCTACGAGCAGTACTTC. The full variable domain, with the rest looked up from reference TRBV11-2 and TRBJ2-7, is EAGVAQSPRYKIIEKRQSVAFWCNPISGHATLYWYQQILGQGPKLLIQFQNNGVVDDSQLPKDRFSAERLKGVDSTLKIQPAKLEDSAVYLCASSLDGPGKNLYEQYFGPGTRLTVT.

The chain combines TRBV29-1 with TRBJ2-5; TRBD1 matches at 10 bases. CDR1 and CDR2 from the germline V gene are SQVTM and ANQGSEA. The V gene end was trimmed by 6 bases and the J gene end by 1 base; junction bases not matched to a gene: 8. The CDR3 has 15 amino acids. The CDR3 sequence: CSVVGQGGVQETQYF. CDR3 bases: TGCAGCGTAGTTGGACAGGGGGGAGTCCAAGAGACCCAGTACTTC.

In its sample, this clone was seen a few times. As DNA, the CDR3 is TGTGCCAGCAGCTTGTTCCCCTCACAGGTGAACACTGAAGCTTTCTTT. Its translation: CASSLFPSQVNTEAFF. The gene calls are TRBV5-5 and TRBJ1-1; D may be TRBD1 (5 bases). Germline-derived CDR1 and CDR2 are SGHKS and YYEKEE (reference sequence). The CDR3 has 16 residues. V lost 1 base to trimming and J lost 0 bases, with 13 bases between them. Drawing the rest from reference TRBV5-5 and TRBJ1-1, the complete variable domain is DAGVTQSPTHLIKTRGQQVTLRCSPISGHKSVSWYQQVLGQGPQFIFQYYEKEERGRGNFPDRFSARQFPNYSSELNVNALLLGDSALYLCASSLFPSQVNTEAFFGQGTRLTVV.

V gene TRBV7-9 combines with J gene TRBJ1-1; D is possibly TRBD1 (6 bases). V lost 4 bases and J 1 base, leaving 13 bases between the germline ends. The CDR3 spans 15 residues. Germline CDR1 SEHNR, CDR2 FQNEAQ (reference sequence). Here the CDR3 DNA reads TGTGCCAGCAGCTCCACACCGACAGGGAACACTGAAGCTTTCTTT. It encodes CASSSTPTGNTEAFF.

Regarding this clone: Other DNA sequences from this sample encode an identical CDR3 as well. The V gene is TRBV29-1, the J gene TRBJ2-7; no firm D call. This CDR3 spans 12 amino acids. V lost 4 bases to trimming and J lost 0 bases, with 7 bases between them. CDR1 and CDR2 (germline): SQVTM, ANQGSEA. The CDR3 bases are TGCAGCGTTGGCGACAACTCCTACGAGCAGTACTTC. This gives the protein CSVGDNSYEQYF.

This clone was seen a few times. Other DNA sequences in the same sample also yield this CDR3. V usage is TRBV6-5 and J usage is TRBJ1-1, with TRBD1 matching over 12 bases. Per germline, CDR1 MNHEY and CDR2 SVGAGI. The CDR3 extends over 15 amino acids. The J segment lost 2 bases and the V segment lost 3 bases, leaving 1 base of the junction unmatched. The CDR3 sequence: CASSYGTGGNTEAFF. The CDR3 DNA reads as TGTGCCAGCAGTTATGGGACAGGGGGCAACACTGAAGCTTTCTTT.